This T cell receptor beta chain was retrieved from a study of control samples from healthy donors and cancer patients. Libraries were prepared by immunoSEQ multiplex PCR; TCRdb keeps only in-frame clonotypes and omits some of them. The sample includes about 74,000 clones, approximately 90% seen only once; the top ten take around 5.7%. Germline V gene sequence: CDR1 SGHDT, CDR2 YYEEEE. The CDR3 extends over 14 amino acids. The V segment lost 5 bases and the J segment 5 bases; nucleotides outside the gene matches: 4. The chain couples TRBV5-6 to TRBJ2-2, with 9 bases lining up with TRBD1. The TCR was taken from a woman in her forties or fifties in good health. Sequenced input: blood. The DNA of the CDR3 is TGTGCCAGCAGACAGGGGGCTGGGACCGGGGAGCTGTTTTTT. Translation gives CASRQGAGTGELFF.